The T cell receptor beta chain described here comes from a study of CD8 T cells in Susac syndrome. CDR3 length equals 16 residues. J lost 0 bases, V lost 2 bases, and 3 bases had no gene match. From germline, CDR1 is SGHAT and CDR2 FQNNGV. Note on this clonotype: The antigen is unknown.

Study outcomes and limitations: An acknowledgment was made by the study that its TCR sequencing and HLA analysis involved relatively few individuals.

A quantity of about 0.5 to 1 ug RNA underwent reverse transcription using random hexamers. TCRdb re-called the immunoSEQ multiplex PCR reads through MiXCR, storing one row per CDR3 protein. Of some 220,000 distinct CDR3 sequences listed, about 96% are singletons. In the multiple sclerosis control group, patients were treatment-naive and had stable or active relapsing-remitting disease. The CD8+ and CD4+ T cells were isolated magnetically using a negative isolation approach, whereas the TEMRA cells were enriched by FACS. Sequenced: CD4+ T cells from PBMCs. The clonotype comes from a human donor with multiple sclerosis. The chain combines TRBV11-2 with TRBJ2-1, with 8 bases lining up with TRBD2. CDR3 bases: TGTGCCAGCAGCTTAACCGGGAGGGACTCCTACAATGAGCAGTTCTTC. Amino acids: CASSLTGRDSYNEQFF.